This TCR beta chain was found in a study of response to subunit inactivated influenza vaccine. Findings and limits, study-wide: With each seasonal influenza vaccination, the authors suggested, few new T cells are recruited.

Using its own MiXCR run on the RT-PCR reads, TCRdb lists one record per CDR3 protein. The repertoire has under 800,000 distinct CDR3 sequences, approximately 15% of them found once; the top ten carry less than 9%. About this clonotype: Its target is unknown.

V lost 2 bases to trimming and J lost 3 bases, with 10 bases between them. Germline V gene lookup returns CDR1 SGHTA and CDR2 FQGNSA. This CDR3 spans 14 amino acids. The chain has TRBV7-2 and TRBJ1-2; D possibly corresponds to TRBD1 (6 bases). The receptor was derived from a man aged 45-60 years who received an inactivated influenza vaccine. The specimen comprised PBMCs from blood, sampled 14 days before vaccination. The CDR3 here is CASSLSTGHYGYTF. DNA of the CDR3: TGTGCCAGCAGCTTAAGCACAGGGCACTATGGCTACACCTTC. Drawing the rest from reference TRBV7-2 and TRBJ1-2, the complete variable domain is GAGVSQSPSNKVTEKGKDVELRCDPISGHTALYWYRQSLGQGLEFLIYFQGNSAPDKSGLPSDRFSAERTGGSVSTLTIQRTQQEDSAVYLCASSLSTGHYGYTFGSGTRLTVV.